This T cell receptor (beta chain) is from a study of T cell responses to AZD1222 COVID-19 vaccine. Of note for this clone: Antigen unknown.

Findings and caveats of the study: A mostly white British donor set with more females was recruited, and clonal diversity was possibly underestimated. Baseline seropositives among AZD1222 recipients totaled only 5 to 7.

Clones were read by immunoSEQ multiplex PCR, and TCRdb kept only the in-frame ones, dropping some. The table has 150,000 to 200,000 clones, just under 95% seen once. The CDR3 extends over 13 amino acids. Looked up from germline, CDR1 is SGHDN and CDR2 is FVKESK. The V gene lost 1 base and the J gene lost 1 base, with 4 bases spanning the gap. This sequence was found in an adult in good health. The rearrangement joins TRBV14 to TRBJ1-2; D unclear. Sample: peripheral blood, taken on day 0 of AZD1222 vaccination. The CDR3 DNA follows: TGTGCCAGCAGCCAAGGATTTAACTATGGCTACACCTTC. Encoded protein: CASSQGFNYGYTF.